This T cell receptor (beta chain) came from a study of T cells in Graves' hyperthyroidism and ophthalmopathy. TCR beta CDR3 regions were amplified from RNA transcripts. RT-PCR in the first round (using the HTBI primer set) targeted the TCR CDR3. TCRdb re-derived calls from the multiplex PCR reads in MiXCR, one entry per CDR3 protein. The table records a few hundred thousand distinct CDR3 sequences, 35% to 55% of them present only once. With regard to this clonotype: Its antigen remains unknown. An end of the junction differs from the germline gene, which may be a read error.

Clinical symptoms, serum thyroxine and TRAb, thyroid ultrasound and orbital computed tomography were used for the diagnoses. Study-level points and caveats: Within blood appeared most thyroid clonotypes that had expanded above 0.001. Ophthalmopathy got predicted by the model a median roughly 6.1 months before its onset.

CDR1 and CDR2 from the germline V gene are SGHKS and YYEKEE (reference sequence). This CDR3 comprises 15 residues. The rearrangement uses TRBV5-5 and TRBJ1-2, with D possibly matching TRBD1 (6 bases). The sample taken for sequencing was peripheral blood or thyroid tissue (not recorded which). This TCR was sampled from a woman in her late teens or twenties with Graves' hyperthyroidism. This chain's CDR3 is CASSQKTGTNYGYTF. CDR3 coding DNA: TGCGCCAGCAGCCAAAAGACAGGCACTAACTATGGCTACACCTTC.